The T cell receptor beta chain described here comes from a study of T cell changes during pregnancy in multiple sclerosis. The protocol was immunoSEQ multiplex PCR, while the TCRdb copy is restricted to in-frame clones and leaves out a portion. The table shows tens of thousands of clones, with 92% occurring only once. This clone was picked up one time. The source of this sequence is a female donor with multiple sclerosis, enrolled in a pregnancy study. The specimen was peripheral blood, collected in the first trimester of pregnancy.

The CDR3 spells CASSQEDLAGETYNEQFF. The CDR3 DNA is TGCGCCAGCAGCCAAGAGGACTTAGCGGGAGAGACCTACAATGAGCAGTTCTTC. J is TRBJ2-1 and V is TRBV4-3; TRBD2 agrees at 9 bases. The trim removed 0 bases at V and 2 bases at J, leaving 8 bases unmatched. The CDR3 is 18 residues long. The germline CDR1 and CDR2 sequences are LGHNA and YSLEER.